Listed below are T cell receptor beta chains from one sample, sequenced in a study of blood T cell repertoires in COVID-19. The method was immunoSEQ multiplex PCR; TCRdb's version includes in-frame clones alone and lacks a portion of them. This sample yields some 130,000 clones, of which roughly 90% are seen a single time; more than 2% belongs to the top ten. Sequences were obtained from peripheral blood. The receptors shown here come from a man in his 70s with active COVID-19. CDR3s include the opening cysteine and the closing phenylalanine or tryptophan. Each record gives: D gene, CDR3 length, V gene, clone size, J gene, CDR3 DNA, CDR3 protein. D genes are given only for firm matches. Clone size is given for some rows only: seen once, a few or many times, or a class if the clone is expanded.

NA,16,TRBV28,NA,TRBJ2-7,TGTGCCAGCAGTCGACCCCCTCCTAGGAACTCCTACGAGCAGTACTTC,CASSRPPPRNSYEQYF
TRBD1,15,TRBV28,NA,TRBJ2-5,TGTGCCAGCAGTCCCCTAAGACAGGGGCAAGAGACCCAGTACTTC,CASSPLRQGQETQYF
TRBD1,16,TRBV9,NA,TRBJ1-4,TGTGCCAGCAGCGCCGGACAGGGGGGTCTTGCTGAAAAACTGTTTTTT,CASSAGQGGLAEKLFF
NA,13,TRBV3-1/TRBV3-2,NA,TRBJ1-6,TGTGCCAGCAGCCCTGACAGAAATTCACCCCTCCACTTT,CASSPDRNSPLHF
TRBD1,16,TRBV11-2,NA,TRBJ2-5,TGTGCCAGCAGCTTAGAATTCGGGGACAGTCGGGAGACCCAGTACTTC,CASSLEFGDSRETQYF
NA,16,TRBV7-9,NA,TRBJ1-3,TGTGCCAGCAGCCTCGACCCAGGGTTCTCGGGAAACACCATATATTTT,CASSLDPGFSGNTIYF
NA,12,TRBV6-6,NA,TRBJ2-3,TGTGCCAGCGCCCCCGGGGCAGATACGCAGTATTTT,CASAPGADTQYF
TRBD2,16,TRBV4-1,NA,TRBJ2-1,TGCGCCAGCAGCCAGGTTTCAGCGGGAATGGGGAATGAGCAGTTCTTC,CASSQVSAGMGNEQFF
NA,18,TRBV18,NA,TRBJ1-6,TGTGCCAGCTCACCAGTAGCGGGGGCGAGCTCCTATAATTCACCCCTCCACTTT,CASSPVAGASSYNSPLHF
TRBD1,15,TRBV5-4,NA,TRBJ2-5,TGTGCCAGCAGGTTGGGGGACAGGGTACGGGAGACCCAGTACTTC,CASRLGDRVRETQYF
TRBD2,15,TRBV5-1,NA,TRBJ2-2,TGCGCCAGCAGCACCATAGCGGGGCCCACCGGGGAGCTGTTTTTT,CASSTIAGPTGELFF
TRBD2,15,TRBV2,NA,TRBJ2-1,TGTGCCAGCAGTCCACTAGCGGTCGGGGGTAATGAGCAGTTCTTC,CASSPLAVGGNEQFF
TRBD1,13,TRBV4-1,NA,TRBJ1-2,TGCGCCAGCAGGCGGACAGGGGCGAGTGGCTACACCTTC,CASRRTGASGYTF
TRBD2,15,TRBV6-2/TRBV6-3,NA,TRBJ2-3,TGTGCCAGCAGTACACCAGCGGGACCCACAGATACGCAGTATTTT,CASSTPAGPTDTQYF
NA,15,TRBV5-4,NA,TRBJ2-3,TGTGCCAGCAGCTTTAGAGGGAGGTTAACAGATACGCAGTATTTT,CASSFRGRLTDTQYF
NA,12,TRBV2,NA,TRBJ1-4,TGTGCCAGCAGGTTTGCCGCGGAAAAACTGTTTTTT,CASRFAAEKLFF
TRBD1,16,TRBV7-6,NA,TRBJ2-7,TGTGCCAGCAGCTTACAGGATCCGGGACAGGGGGGCGAGCAGTACTTC,CASSLQDPGQGGEQYF
NA,13,TRBV18,NA,TRBJ2-1,TGTGCCAGCTCACCACCGAGCTACAATGAGCAGTTCTTC,CASSPPSYNEQFF
TRBD1,14,TRBV7-9,NA,TRBJ1-2,TGTGCCAGCAGCTTAGGGACAGGGGACTATGGCTACACCTTC,CASSLGTGDYGYTF
TRBD1,15,TRBV7-9,NA,TRBJ2-1,TGTGCCAGCACGCCCTCGACAGGGTGGGATGTAGAGCAGTTCTTC,CASTPSTGWDVEQFF
NA,11,TRBV29-1,NA,TRBJ2-1,TGCAGCGCTCTTACCTACAATGAGCAGTTCTTC,CSALTYNEQFF
TRBD1,18,TRBV7-3,NA,TRBJ1-6,TGTGCCAGCAGGGGAAGGGACAGGGTTAGCTCCTATAATTCACCCCTCCACTTT,CASRGRDRVSSYNSPLHF
NA,14,TRBV3-1/TRBV3-2,NA,TRBJ2-7,TGTGCCAGCAGCCAAGGGGGAGTAGTTTACGAGCAGTACTTC,CASSQGGVVYEQYF
NA,13,TRBV7-2,once,TRBJ1-2,TGTGCCAGCAGCTTACAGGGGAGTAGTGGCTACACCTTC,CASSLQGSSGYTF
NA,11,TRBV20-1,NA,TRBJ1-1,TGCAGTGCTAGAGTTGCAGGGGAAGCTTTCTTT,CSARVAGEAFF
TRBD2,19,TRBV13,NA,TRBJ2-1,TGTGCCAGCAGCTCCGGCAGAGGGCTAGCGGGACGGGCCTACAATGAGCAGTTCTTC,CASSSGRGLAGRAYNEQFF
TRBD2,16,TRBV6-6,NA,TRBJ2-7,TGTGCCAGCAGTTACGTCGGCCTAGCGGGAGAGGACGAGCAGTACTTC,CASSYVGLAGEDEQYF
NA,14,TRBV7-9,once,TRBJ2-5,TGTGCCAGCAGCTTCGGAGGGACGATAGAGACCCAGTACTTC,CASSFGGTIETQYF
TRBD2,15,TRBV5-1,NA,TRBJ2-1,TGCGCCAGCAGCTTTATAGCGGGCCACAACAATGAGCAGTTCTTC,CASSFIAGHNNEQFF
NA,13,TRBV5-8,NA,TRBJ1-6,TGTGCCAGCAGCTTGCAGCGGGGGTCACCCCTCCACTTT,CASSLQRGSPLHF
TRBD1,12,TRBV7-9,NA,TRBJ2-3,TGTGCCAGCAGCCCCCGGGACAGGGGTGGCTATTTT,CASSPRDRGGYF
TRBD1,15,TRBV27,NA,TRBJ1-6,TGTGCCAGCAGTTTAGGGACAGGGACTAATTCACCCCTCCACTTT,CASSLGTGTNSPLHF
TRBD2,17,TRBV11-2,NA,TRBJ2-5,TGTGCCAGCAGCTGGGCCCAGATACTTGGGGGGGGAGAGACCCAGTACTTC,CASSWAQILGGGETQYF
TRBD2,15,TRBV6-6,NA,TRBJ2-7,TGTGCCAGCAGTTACTCGGGGGGGAGAGGCTACGAGCAGTACTTC,CASSYSGGRGYEQYF
NA,13,TRBV4-2,NA,TRBJ2-5,TGTGCCAGCAGTTCCGGGACTGAAGAGACCCAGTACTTC,CASSSGTEETQYF
NA,14,TRBV6-2/TRBV6-3,NA,TRBJ1-2,TGTGCCAGCAGTTACTCTGTCAGAACCAGTGGCTACACCTTC,CASSYSVRTSGYTF
NA,18,TRBV4-2,NA,TRBJ1-2,TGTGCCAGCAGCCAAGATCCCGACCCTGGAACCCGCGGCTATGGCTACACCTTC,CASSQDPDPGTRGYGYTF
TRBD2,15,TRBV19,NA,TRBJ2-5,TGTGCCAGTAGTTCAAGGACTAGCGGACCGGAGACCCAGTACTTC,CASSSRTSGPETQYF
TRBD2,15,TRBV24-1,NA,TRBJ2-1,TGTGCCACCAGTGGGACCGGGAGGAACTACAATGAGCAGTTCTTC,CATSGTGRNYNEQFF
NA,16,TRBV6-5,NA,TRBJ2-7,TGTGCCAGCAGTTACTCGAGATCTCGGAGCTCCTACGAGCAGTACTTC,CASSYSRSRSSYEQYF
TRBD2,17,TRBV6-1,NA,TRBJ2-2,TGTGCCAGCAGTGCTCAGCCTAGCGGGAGTAACACCGGGGAGCTGTTTTTT,CASSAQPSGSNTGELFF
TRBD1,15,TRBV27,NA,TRBJ1-2,TGTGCCAGCAGTTTACGGTCCACAGGGGGCTGGGGCTACACCTTC,CASSLRSTGGWGYTF